Shown below are 3 T cell receptor beta chains from a single sample sequenced in a study of early T cells in non-severe SARS-CoV-2 infection. TCRdb recomputed calls from the 5' RACE reads with MiXCR, one row per CDR3 protein. Of 80,000 to 100,000 distinct CDR3 sequences in the sample, approximately 13% were seen once. Material for sequencing was whole blood. The receptors originated from an adult who was a healthcare worker with PCR-confirmed SARS-CoV-2 infection or an uninfected control (not recorded which).

In this sample, this clonotype turned up a few times. The chain employs TRBV4-3 and TRBJ2-3; D unresolved. The CDR3 runs 15 residues. From germline, CDR1 is LGHNA and CDR2 YSLEER. V was trimmed by 4 bases and J by 2 bases, leaving 13 bases between them. In DNA form, the CDR3 reads TGCGCCAGCAGCCCCAGAGAAGATTACACAGATACGCAGTATTTT. This codes for CASSPREDYTDTQYF.

J is TRBJ2-3 and V is TRBV15, with D perhaps TRBD1 (6 bases). Germline V gene data show CDR1 as LNHNV and CDR2 as YYDKDF (reference sequence). Trimming removed 4 bases from V and 3 bases from J, with 14 bases in between. The CDR3 loop spans 15 amino acids. CDR3 loop: CATSIEYRVTDTQYF. The DNA for the CDR3 is TGTGCCACCAGCATAGAATACAGGGTGACAGATACGCAGTATTTT.

This clonotype was detected ten times or more. J is TRBJ2-2 and V is TRBV7-3; tentative D call: TRBD2 (6 bases). Germline-derived CDR1 and CDR2 are SGHTA and FQGTGA. The CDR3 has 15 residues. The V and J ends lost 5 bases and 7 bases respectively, with 17 bases between them. CDR3 sequence: CASSPRLVQNGELFF. CDR3 DNA: TGTGCCAGCAGCCCGCGACTAGTCCAGAACGGGGAGCTGTTTTTT.